The T cell receptor (beta chain) under discussion was sequenced for a study of cytomegalovirus exposure and HLA in healthy donors (TCRdb year 2017). Study-level background: A later analysis indicated that the 130 or so validation repertoires were generated on the platform also employed for the 600 to 750 repertoires of the first cohort. The aim of the study was to test whether cataloging public T cell receptors could identify signatures of past pathogen exposure. High-throughput TCR immunosequencing, statistical association of individual TCRs with disease status, and machine learning were combined to predict cytomegalovirus infection status. Besides the first cohort of around 700 subjects, a separate validation cohort made up of roughly 130 different subjects was used.

The CDR3, from cysteine to phenylalanine, totals 14 residues. This entry keeps only the CDR3 DNA: 42 bases, framed from base 1. V and J lose 3 bases and 6 bases, and a span of 15 bases separates them. Reading the germline V gene (reference sequence) gives CDR1 LNHDA and CDR2 SQIVND. With respect to this clone: It has no known antigen specificity. No qualities accompany the bases; no much larger clone lies one base away.

Beyond this particular receptor, the publication reports: A total of 164 TCR beta chains were listed by the study as associated with cytomegalovirus. The classifier was reported to diagnose cytomegalovirus status with high specificity and sensitivity in both the original cohort and the validation cohort. The validation cohort had no HLA typing available for a later analysis, so co-occurrence within that cohort was assessed over all 120 repertoires. Subsequent analysis determined that TCRs grouped into clusters in the first cohort also showed a tendency toward co-occurrence across the roughly 120 validation repertoires, and 85% to 95% of cluster scores exceeded 0. According to the authors, the approach could potentially be generalized to other disease states and immunological phenotypes. Most TCR sequences were observed very rarely across donors, whereas some public TCRs were present in many individuals. In vitro tests confirmed that three of the cytomegalovirus-associated TCR beta chains recognize cytomegalovirus antigens.

Receptors were amplified or captured by the immunoSEQ multiplex PCR assay. The original pipeline was this. A statistical classification framework was built to diagnose cytomegalovirus status from the catalog of TCR beta chain sequences. TCRdb's version of the immuneACCESS table is confined to in-frame rearrangements and falls short of the full clone set. An unresolved V gene accounts for under half of the shortfall where checked; the remainder is of unknown origin. V and J calls and clone size follow that table, whereas D and trimming were derived from the DNA. The table for this sample lists a few hundred thousand clones; 85% to 90% of them were counted only once. The ten top clones hold just under 3% of the sample. Separate from the roughly 700-subject first cohort, the validation cohort of about 130 subjects was the group to which the donors belonged.

The source is a woman between 18 and 29 years old in good health and CMV-seronegative. The chain is encoded by TRBV19 joined to TRBJ2-7; TRBD2 is a possible D gene, resting on 6 matching bases. The sequenced sample consisted of PBMCs. Read as DNA, the sequence is TGTGCCAGTAGTATTGGGGGGAGAGGGGCCGAGCAGTACTTC. It translates as CASSIGGRGAEQYF.